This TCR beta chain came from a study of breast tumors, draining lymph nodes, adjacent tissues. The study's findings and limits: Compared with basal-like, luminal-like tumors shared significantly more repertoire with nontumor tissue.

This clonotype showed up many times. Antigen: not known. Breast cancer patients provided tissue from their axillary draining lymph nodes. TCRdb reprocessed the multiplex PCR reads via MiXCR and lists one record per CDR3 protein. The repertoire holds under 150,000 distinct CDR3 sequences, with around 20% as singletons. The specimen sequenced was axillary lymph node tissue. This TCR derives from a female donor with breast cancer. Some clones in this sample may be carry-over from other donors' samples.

The CDR3 DNA reads TGCGCCAGCAGCTCCTTTTCACTAGTCCGATACACAGATACGCAGTATTTT. Translated, it gives CASSSFSLVRYTDTQYF. The chain recombines TRBV5-1 with TRBJ2-3; maybe TRBD2 (5 bases). This CDR3 region has 17 residues. The germline gives CDR1 SGHRS, CDR2 YFSETQ. V lost 3 bases and J lost 2, with 19 bases in between.